This T cell receptor (beta chain) was sequenced for a study of T cell changes during pregnancy in multiple sclerosis. Clones were sequenced by immunoSEQ multiplex PCR, and TCRdb holds only the in-frame ones, with some missing. This table has under 4,000 clones, 65% to 90% appearing once. The germline V gene encodes CDR1 SGHAT and CDR2 FQNNGV. With 5 bases clipped from V and 2 bases from J, the junction kept 14 bases outside the gene matches. This CDR3 has 18 amino acids. The sequence was collected from a female donor in good health, enrolled as a control in a pregnancy study. The chain recombines TRBV11-2 with TRBJ2-3; 9 nucleotides match TRBD2. The sequencing here drew on CD8+ T cells from peripheral blood mononuclear cells, taken in the first trimester of pregnancy. The CDR3 DNA sequence: TGTGCCAGCAGCGCCAGGCCTTCTAGCGGGGCCACCACAGATACGCAGTATTTT. This gives the protein CASSARPSSGATTDTQYF.